This T cell receptor (beta chain) was sequenced in a study of blood T cell repertoires in COVID-19. Overall study: Samples of COVID-19 (acute and convalescent) were obtained from the United States, Italy and Spain. Sources were T cells, B-cell-depleted T cells, or PBMCs; the material itself was cDNA or gDNA.

The V and J ends lost 5 bases and 6 bases respectively, with 18 bases between them. The germline V gene encodes CDR1 SGHDT and CDR2 YYEEEE. The length of the CDR3 is 15 residues. The method was immunoSEQ multiplex PCR; TCRdb's version includes in-frame clones alone and lacks a portion of them. This sample yields 260,000 or so clones, of which 82% are seen a single time; 4.7% belongs to the top ten. This clone appeared a single time. This sequence originates from a woman between 70 and 85 years old with acute or convalescent COVID-19. Sequencing was done on a sample of peripheral blood. The chain recombines TRBV5-6 with TRBJ1-5; tentative D call: TRBD1 (6 bases). This CDR3 reads CASSHNNRVGQPQHF. The CDR3, as DNA: TGTGCCAGCAGTCATAATAACAGGGTCGGTCAGCCCCAGCATTTT.